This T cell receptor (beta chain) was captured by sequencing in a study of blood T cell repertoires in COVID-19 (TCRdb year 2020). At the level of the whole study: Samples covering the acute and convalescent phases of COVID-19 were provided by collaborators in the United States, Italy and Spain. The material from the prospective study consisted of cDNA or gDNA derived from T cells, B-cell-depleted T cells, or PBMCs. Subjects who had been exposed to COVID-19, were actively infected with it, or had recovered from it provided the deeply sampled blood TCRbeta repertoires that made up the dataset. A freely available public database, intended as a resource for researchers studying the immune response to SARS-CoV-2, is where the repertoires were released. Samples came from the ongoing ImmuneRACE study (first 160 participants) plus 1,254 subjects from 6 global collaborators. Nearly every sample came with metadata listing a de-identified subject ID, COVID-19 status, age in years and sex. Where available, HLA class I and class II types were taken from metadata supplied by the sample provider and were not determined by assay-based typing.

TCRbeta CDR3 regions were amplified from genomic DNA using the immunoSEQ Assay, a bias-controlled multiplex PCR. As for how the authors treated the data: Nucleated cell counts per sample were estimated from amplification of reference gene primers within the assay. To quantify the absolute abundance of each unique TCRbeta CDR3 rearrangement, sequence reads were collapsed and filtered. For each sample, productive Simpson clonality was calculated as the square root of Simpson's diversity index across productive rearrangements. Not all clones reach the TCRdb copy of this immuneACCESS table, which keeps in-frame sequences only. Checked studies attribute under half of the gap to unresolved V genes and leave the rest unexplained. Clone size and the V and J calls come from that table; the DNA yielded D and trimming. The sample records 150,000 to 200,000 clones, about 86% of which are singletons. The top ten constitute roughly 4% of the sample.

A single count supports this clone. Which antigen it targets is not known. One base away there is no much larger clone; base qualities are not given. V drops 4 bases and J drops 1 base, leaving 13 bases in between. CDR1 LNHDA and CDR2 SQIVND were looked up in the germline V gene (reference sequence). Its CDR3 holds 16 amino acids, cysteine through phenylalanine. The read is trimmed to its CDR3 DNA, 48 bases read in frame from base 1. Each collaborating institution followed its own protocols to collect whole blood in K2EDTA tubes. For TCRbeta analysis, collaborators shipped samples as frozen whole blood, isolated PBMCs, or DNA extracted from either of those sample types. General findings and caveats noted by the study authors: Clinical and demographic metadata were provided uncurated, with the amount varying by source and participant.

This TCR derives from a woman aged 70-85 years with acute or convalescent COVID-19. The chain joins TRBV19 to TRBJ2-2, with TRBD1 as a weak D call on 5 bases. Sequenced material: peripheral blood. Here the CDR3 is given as CASSTNRRKNTGELFF. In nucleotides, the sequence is TGTGCCAGTAGTACAAACAGGAGAAAGAACACCGGGGAGCTGTTTTTT.